Below are 21 T cell receptor beta chains sequenced from a single sample in a study of T cell repertoires in cytomegalovirus infection. MiXCR, applied by TCRdb to the reads, yields one record per CDR3 protein. The sample has around 130,000 distinct CDR3 sequences, 7% to 9.5% seen once. The sequencing sample was made of PBMCs. These receptors all come from a human donor in good health (CMV status not recorded). Some clones in this sample may be carry-over from other donors' samples.

In this sample, this clonotype turned up many times. The chain joins TRBV7-2 to TRBJ2-3; 10 nucleotides match TRBD1. This CDR3 contains 16 residues. The junction had 4 bases not matched to a gene; V was cut back by 0 bases and J by 4 bases. Germline V gives CDR1 SGHTA, CDR2 FQGNSA. In DNA, the CDR3 is TGTGCCAGCAGCTTAGCGTGGACAGGGGGAGCAGATACGCAGTATTTT. It translates to CASSLAWTGGADTQYF.

This clonotype was observed many times. This rearrangement joins TRBV6-9 to TRBJ1-1; D ambiguous. The CDR3 contains 15 residues. The germline V gene encodes CDR1 MNHGY and CDR2 SVAAGI. V lost 2 bases, J lost 1 base, and 11 bases lay in between. The CDR3 reads CASSYRPHGNTEAFF. The CDR3 DNA reads as TGTGCCAGCAGTTATAGGCCACATGGGAACACTGAAGCTTTCTTT.

This clonotype was counted many times. The chain carries TRBV7-2 and TRBJ2-2, with 9 bases lining up with TRBD2. Unmatched junction bases numbered 3, after V lost 4 bases and J lost 0 bases. This CDR3 has 16 residues. Per germline, CDR1 SGHTA and CDR2 FQGNSA. CDR3 loop: CASSSTSGSNTGELFF. CDR3 nucleotides: TGTGCCAGCAGCTCGACTAGCGGCTCGAACACCGGGGAGCTGTTTTTT.

This clonotype was recorded at least ten times. In DNA, the CDR3 is TGTGCCAGCAGTGAATCCGGGACAGGGTGGGGCACAGATACGCAGTATTTT. This translates into CASSESGTGWGTDTQYF. V gene TRBV25-1 combines with J gene TRBJ2-3; 9 bases line up with TRBD1. CDR1 is MGHDK, CDR2 SYGVNS, per germline. The CDR3 totals 17 residues. Unmatched junction bases numbered 6, after V lost 1 base and J lost 1 base. Full variable domain (outside the CDR3, taken from reference TRBV25-1 and TRBJ2-3): EADIYQTPRYLVIGTGKKITLECSQTMGHDKMYWYQQDPGMELHLIHYSYGVNSTEKGDLSSESTVSRIRTEHFPLTLESARPSHTSQYLCASSESGTGWGTDTQYFGPGTRLTVL.

This rearrangement joins TRBV7-2 to TRBJ2-7; 8 nucleotides agree with TRBD1. With 2 bases clipped from V and 0 bases from J, the junction kept 9 bases outside the gene matches. Germline V CDR1 and CDR2: SGHTA, FQGNSA. The CDR3 is made up of 17 amino acids. In DNA form, the CDR3 reads TGTGCCAGCAGCTTAACACACTACAGGGGGGCCTCCTACGAGCAGTACTTC. It specifies CASSLTHYRGASYEQYF.

There are many counts of this clonotype. The gene calls are TRBV28 and TRBJ2-1; 10 bases align to TRBD2. The junction had 15 bases not matched to a gene; V was cut back by 5 bases and J by 5 bases. Germline assignment: CDR1 MDHEN and CDR2 SYDVKM. The CDR3 has 18 residues. This CDR3 is CASSPHLPSGGRHNEQFF. For the CDR3, the DNA is TGTGCCAGCAGTCCACACCTTCCTAGCGGGGGACGGCACAATGAGCAGTTCTTC.

V usage is TRBV29-1 and J usage is TRBJ2-3, with a weak D call TRBD1 (6 bases). Germline V CDR1 and CDR2: SQVTM, ANQGSEA. This CDR3 has 15 amino acids. With 7 bases removed from V and 0 bases from J, the gap between germline ends came to 17 bases. CDR3 in DNA: TGCAGCGCCCGGTTGGGGGCTCAGAGCACAGATACGCAGTATTTT. It specifies CSARLGAQSTDTQYF.

This clonotype was observed at least ten times. The chain has TRBV6-5 and TRBJ1-2; D may be TRBD1 (6 bases). Germline loops: CDR1 MNHEY, CDR2 SVGAGI. The CDR3 has 12 residues. Trimming stripped 5 bases from V and 7 bases from J, with 11 bases between. This chain's CDR3 is CASSRTVGGYTF. The CDR3 DNA reads as TGTGCCAGCAGTAGGACAGTCGGTGGCTACACCTTC.

This clonotype was recorded many times. The chain recombines TRBV7-2 with TRBJ2-5; either TRBD1 or TRBD2 may supply D (5 bases each). Looked up from germline, CDR1 is SGHTA and CDR2 is FQGNSA. The V end lost 5 bases, the J end lost 7 bases, and 17 bases lay between the germline ends. The CDR3 totals 14 residues. The DNA for the CDR3 is TGTGCCAGCAGCCCGGGGCGGTCAGTAGGGACCCAGTACTTC. Protein product: CASSPGRSVGTQYF. Based on the CDR3 plus reference TRBV7-2 and TRBJ2-5, the full variable domain is GAGVSQSPSNKVTEKGKDVELRCDPISGHTALYWYRQSLGQGLEFLIYFQGNSAPDKSGLPSDRFSAERTGGSVSTLTIQRTQQEDSAVYLCASSPGRSVGTQYFGPGTRLLVL.

The gene calls are TRBV6-1 and TRBJ1-2; 10 bases line up with TRBD1. The CDR3 has 14 amino acids. V lost 7 bases and J lost 4; bases outside the gene matches: 6. From germline, CDR1 is MNHNS and CDR2 SASEGT. The CDR3 sequence: CASTGTGEAYGYTF. The CDR3 DNA reads as TGTGCCAGCACCGGGACAGGGGAGGCCTATGGCTACACCTTC.

This clonotype was counted between two and nine times. The V gene is TRBV29-1, the J gene TRBJ2-5; D uncertain. CDR1 and CDR2 from the germline V gene are SQVTM and ANQGSEA. The CDR3 extends over 12 amino acids. Trimming left V 4 bases short and J 7 bases short, with 13 bases between. As DNA, the CDR3 is TGCAGCGTTGGAGGTCATGGGATGACCCAGTACTTC. This translates into CSVGGHGMTQYF.

This clonotype showed up just a few times. This sequence joins TRBV18 and TRBJ1-3; unclear D gene. CDR3 length: 14 residues. V gave up 2 bases and J gave up 2 bases, with 7 bases separating them. CDR1 and CDR2 (germline): KGHSH, LQKENI. The DNA of the CDR3 is TGTGCCAGCTCACCAGGTGACGCTGGAAACACCATATATTTT. This translates into CASSPGDAGNTIYF.

Here the CDR3 reads CASSSQPGQGARGEAFF. The CDR3 DNA is TGTGCCAGCAGCTCCCAACCTGGACAGGGGGCGCGTGGTGAAGCTTTCTTT. The rearrangement joins TRBV5-6 to TRBJ1-1; 11 bases line up with TRBD1. The CDR3 covers 17 residues. V dropped 3 bases and J dropped 7; count of bases not matched to a gene: 14. CDR1 and CDR2 from the germline V gene are SGHDT and YYEEEE.

In its sample, this clonotype was seen many times. The chain couples TRBV7-8 to TRBJ2-7, with a possible D match to TRBD1 (5 bases). The CDR3 contains 15 residues. The germline gives CDR1 SGHVS, CDR2 FQNEAQ. V shed 2 bases and J shed 0 bases, with 11 bases lying between them. The CDR3 loop reads CASSLRGRYSYEQYF. CDR3 in DNA: TGTGCCAGCAGCTTAAGGGGCCGATACTCCTACGAGCAGTACTTC.

This clonotype was detected many times. This chain links TRBV14 with TRBJ1-2; D gene unclear. This CDR3 has 14 amino acids. Germline CDR1 SGHDN, CDR2 FVKESK. Trimming stripped 1 base from V and 3 bases from J, with 9 bases between. CDR3 sequence (DNA): TGTGCCAGCAGCCAAGTAGACGACTACTATGGCTACACCTTC. Encoded protein: CASSQVDDYYGYTF. The full variable domain, its missing parts supplied by reference TRBV14 and TRBJ1-2, is EAGVTQFPSHSVIEKGQTVTLRCDPISGHDNLYWYRRVMGKEIKFLLHFVKESKQDESGMPNNRFLAERTGGTYSTLKVQPAELEDSGVYFCASSQVDDYYGYTFGSGTRLTVV.

This clonotype was observed at least ten times. The rearrangement links TRBV10-3 to TRBJ2-3; 7 bases are a match to TRBD2. The V and J ends lost 11 bases and 2 bases, in that order; junction bases with no gene match: 7. CDR1 ENHRY and CDR2 SYGVKD come from the germline V gene. This CDR3 has 13 residues. The CDR3 sequence is CALSSGATDTQYF. Written as DNA, the CDR3 is TGTGCCCTCTCTAGCGGCGCCACAGATACGCAGTATTTT.

About this clonotype itself: The final CDR3 position lacks the conserved phenylalanine or tryptophan, pointing to a likely read error. The CDR3 reads CASSVAMMGPSHEQYC. The DNA for the CDR3 is TGTGCCAGCAGCGTAGCGATGATGGGACCCAGTCACGAGCAGTACTGT. V usage is TRBV7-2 and J usage is TRBJ2-7; D might be TRBD1 or TRBD2, each matching 5 bases. The germline V gene encodes CDR1 SGHTA and CDR2 FQGNSA. CDR3 length: 16 residues.

This clonotype was counted at least ten times. The V and J genes are TRBV28 and TRBJ1-2; D is perhaps TRBD1 (5 bases). From germline, CDR1 is MDHEN and CDR2 SYDVKM. V gave up 4 bases and J gave up 7 bases, with 19 bases separating them. This CDR3 is built from 15 residues. CDR3 coding DNA: TGTGCCAGCAGTTCCCCCGCCGGGCAGGGACGTGGCTACACCTTC. Translated, it gives CASSSPAGQGRGYTF.

In its sample, this clonotype was seen many times. The chain joins TRBV5-6 to TRBJ2-1; D call uncertain. This CDR3 comprises 13 residues. The germline V and J ends were trimmed by 0 bases and 11 bases, with 12 bases remaining between them. Per germline, CDR1 SGHDT and CDR2 YYEEEE. CDR3 DNA sequence: TGTGCCAGCAGCTTGGAGGCGATCCCCAAGCAGTTCTTC. Encoded protein: CASSLEAIPKQFF.

This clonotype was counted once. The J gene is TRBJ2-1, the V gene TRBV29-1; possible D gene TRBD1, 6 bases. This CDR3 contains 13 residues. The V end lost 5 bases, the J end lost 7 bases, and 15 bases lay between the germline ends. The germline V gene encodes CDR1 SQVTM and CDR2 ANQGSEA. The DNA of the CDR3 is TGCAGCGTTCGAAACAGGGAGCCGAATGAGCAGTTCTTC. This encodes CSVRNREPNEQFF.

This clonotype showed up many times. The V gene is TRBV27, the J gene TRBJ2-1; D gene ambiguous. The length of the CDR3 is 17 residues. Germline V lookup: CDR1 MNHEY, CDR2 SMNVEV (reference sequence). V lost 6 bases and J 0 bases, leaving 18 bases between the germline ends. The CDR3 is CASSPWAAASSYNEQFF. The CDR3 DNA is TGTGCCAGCAGCCCCTGGGCCGCGGCGAGCTCCTACAATGAGCAGTTCTTC.